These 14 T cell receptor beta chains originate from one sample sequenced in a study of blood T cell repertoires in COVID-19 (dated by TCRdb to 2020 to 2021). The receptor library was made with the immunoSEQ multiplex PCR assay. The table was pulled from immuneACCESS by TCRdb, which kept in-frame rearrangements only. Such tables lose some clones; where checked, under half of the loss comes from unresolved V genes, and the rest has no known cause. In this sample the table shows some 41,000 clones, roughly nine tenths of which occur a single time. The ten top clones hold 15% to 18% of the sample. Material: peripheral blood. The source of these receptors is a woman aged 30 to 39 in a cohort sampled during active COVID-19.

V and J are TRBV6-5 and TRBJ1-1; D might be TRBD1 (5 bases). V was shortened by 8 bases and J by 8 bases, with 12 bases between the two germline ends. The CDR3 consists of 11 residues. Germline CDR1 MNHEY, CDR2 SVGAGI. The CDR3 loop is CASLGWGEAFF. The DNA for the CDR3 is TGTGCCAGCCTGGGGTGGGGCGAAGCTTTCTTT.

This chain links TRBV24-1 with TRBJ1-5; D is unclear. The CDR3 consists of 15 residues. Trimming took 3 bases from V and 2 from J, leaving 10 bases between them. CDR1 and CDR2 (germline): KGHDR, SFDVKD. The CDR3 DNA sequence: TGTGCCACCAGTGATGGAGGGAAGGGCAATCAGCCCCAGCATTTT. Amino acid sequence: CATSDGGKGNQPQHF.

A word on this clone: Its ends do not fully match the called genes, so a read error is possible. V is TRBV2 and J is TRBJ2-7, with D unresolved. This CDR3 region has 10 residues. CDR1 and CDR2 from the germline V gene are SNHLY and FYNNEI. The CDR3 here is CASSVGIAQF. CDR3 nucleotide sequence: TGTGCCAGCAGTGTGGGCATCGCTCAATTC.

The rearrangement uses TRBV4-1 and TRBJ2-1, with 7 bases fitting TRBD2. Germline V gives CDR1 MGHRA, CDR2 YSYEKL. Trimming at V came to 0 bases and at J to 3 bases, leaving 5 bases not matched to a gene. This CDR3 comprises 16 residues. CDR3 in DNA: TGCGCCAGCAGCCAAGATGGGCTAGCGGACTACAATGAGCAGTTCTTC. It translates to CASSQDGLADYNEQFF.

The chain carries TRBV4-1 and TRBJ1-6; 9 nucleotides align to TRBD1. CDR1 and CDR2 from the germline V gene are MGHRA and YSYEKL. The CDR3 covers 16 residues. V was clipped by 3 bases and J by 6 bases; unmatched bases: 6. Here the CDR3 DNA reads TGCGCCAGCAGCCAGAGGACAGGGGCTAGTAATTCACCCCTCCACTTT. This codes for CASSQRTGASNSPLHF.

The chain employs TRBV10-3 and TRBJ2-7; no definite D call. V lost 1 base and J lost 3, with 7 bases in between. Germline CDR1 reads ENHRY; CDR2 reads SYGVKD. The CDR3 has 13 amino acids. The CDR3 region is CAISEWRGYEQYF. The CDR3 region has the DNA TGTGCCATCAGTGAGTGGCGAGGCTACGAGCAGTACTTC.

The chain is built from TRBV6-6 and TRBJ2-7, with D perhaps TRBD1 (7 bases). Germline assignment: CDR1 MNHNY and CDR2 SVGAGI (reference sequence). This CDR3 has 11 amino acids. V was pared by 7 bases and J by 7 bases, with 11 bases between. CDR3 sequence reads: CASTQGGEQYF. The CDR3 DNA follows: TGTGCCAGCACCCAGGGGGGAGAGCAGTACTTC.

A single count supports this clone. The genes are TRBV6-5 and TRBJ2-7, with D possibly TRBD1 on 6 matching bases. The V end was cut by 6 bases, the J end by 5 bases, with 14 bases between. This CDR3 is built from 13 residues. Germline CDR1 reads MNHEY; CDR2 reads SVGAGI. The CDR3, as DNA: TGTGCCAGCAGACACATGGGGGCGAACGAGCAGTACTTC. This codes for CASRHMGANEQYF.

This chain's CDR3 is CASSQGTSGSMADTQYF. CDR3 in DNA: TGCGCCAGCAGCCAAGGTACTAGCGGGAGCATGGCAGATACGCAGTATTTT. The chain links TRBV4-3 to TRBJ2-3; 11 bases fit TRBD2. The germline CDR1 and CDR2 sequences are LGHNA and YSLEER. The CDR3 spans 17 residues. The V and J ends lost 1 base and 4 bases, in that order; junction bases with no gene match: 7.

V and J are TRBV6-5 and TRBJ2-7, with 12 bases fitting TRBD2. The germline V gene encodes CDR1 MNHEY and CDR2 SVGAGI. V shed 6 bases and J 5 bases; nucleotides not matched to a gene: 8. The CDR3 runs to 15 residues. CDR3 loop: CASSQTSGRRDEQYF. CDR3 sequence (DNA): TGTGCCAGCAGCCAAACTAGCGGGAGGAGGGACGAGCAGTACTTC.

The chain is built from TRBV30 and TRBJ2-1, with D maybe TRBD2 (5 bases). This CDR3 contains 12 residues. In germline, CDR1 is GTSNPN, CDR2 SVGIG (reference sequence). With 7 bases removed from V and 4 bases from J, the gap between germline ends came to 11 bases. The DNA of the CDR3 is TGTGCCTCATTCTCGGGGTACAATGAGCAGTTCTTC. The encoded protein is CASFSGYNEQFF. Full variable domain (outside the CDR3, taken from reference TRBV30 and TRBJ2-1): SQTIHQWPATLVQPVGSPLSLECTVEGTSNPNLYWYRQAAGRGLQLLFYSVGIGQISSEVPQNLSASRPQDRQFILSSKKLLLSDSGFYLCASFSGYNEQFFGPGTRLTVL.

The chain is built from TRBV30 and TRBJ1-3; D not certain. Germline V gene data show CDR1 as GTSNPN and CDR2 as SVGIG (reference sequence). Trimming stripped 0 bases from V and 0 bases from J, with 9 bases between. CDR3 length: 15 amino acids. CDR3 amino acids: CAWSVLAYSGNTIYF. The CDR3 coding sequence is TGTGCCTGGAGTGTACTTGCCTACTCTGGAAACACCATATATTTT.

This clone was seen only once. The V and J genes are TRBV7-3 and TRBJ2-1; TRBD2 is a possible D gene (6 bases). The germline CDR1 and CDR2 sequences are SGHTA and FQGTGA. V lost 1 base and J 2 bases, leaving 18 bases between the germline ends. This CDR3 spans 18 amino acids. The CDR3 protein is CASSLSPPAGIPYNEQFF. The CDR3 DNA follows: TGTGCCAGCAGCTTAAGCCCCCCGGCGGGAATACCCTACAATGAGCAGTTCTTC.

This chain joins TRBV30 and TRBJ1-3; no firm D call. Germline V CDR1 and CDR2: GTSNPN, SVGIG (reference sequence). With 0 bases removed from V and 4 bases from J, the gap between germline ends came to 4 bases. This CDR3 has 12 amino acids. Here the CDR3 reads CAWSVAGNTIYF. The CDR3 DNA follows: TGTGCCTGGAGTGTAGCCGGAAACACCATATATTTT.